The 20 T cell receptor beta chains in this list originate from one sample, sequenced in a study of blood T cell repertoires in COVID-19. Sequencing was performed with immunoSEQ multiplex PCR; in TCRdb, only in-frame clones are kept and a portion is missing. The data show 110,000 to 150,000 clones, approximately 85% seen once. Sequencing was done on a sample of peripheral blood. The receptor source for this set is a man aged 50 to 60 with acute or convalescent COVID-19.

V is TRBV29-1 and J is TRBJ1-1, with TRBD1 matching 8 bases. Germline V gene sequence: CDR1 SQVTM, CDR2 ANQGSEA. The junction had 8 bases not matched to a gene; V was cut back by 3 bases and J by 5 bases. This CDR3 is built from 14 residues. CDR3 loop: CSVELDREDTEAFF. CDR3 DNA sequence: TGCAGCGTTGAGCTGGACAGGGAGGATACTGAAGCTTTCTTT.

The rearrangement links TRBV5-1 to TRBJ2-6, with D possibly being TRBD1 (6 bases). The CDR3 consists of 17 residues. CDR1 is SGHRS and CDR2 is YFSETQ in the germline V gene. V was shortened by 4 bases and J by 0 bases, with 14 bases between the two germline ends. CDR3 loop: CASSHREQGSGANVLTF. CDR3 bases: TGCGCCAGCAGCCACCGTGAACAGGGCTCTGGGGCCAACGTCCTGACTTTC. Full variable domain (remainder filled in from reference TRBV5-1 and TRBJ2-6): KAGVTQTPRYLIKTRGQQVTLSCSPISGHRSVSWYQQTPGQGLQFLFEYFSETQRNKGNFPGRFSGRQFSNSRSEMNVSTLELGDSALYLCASSHREQGSGANVLTFGAGSRLTVL.

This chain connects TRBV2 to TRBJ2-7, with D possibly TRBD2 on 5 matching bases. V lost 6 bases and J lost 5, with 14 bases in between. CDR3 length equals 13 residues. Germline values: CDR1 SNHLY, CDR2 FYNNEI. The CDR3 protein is CASRDSTRNEQYF. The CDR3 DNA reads TGTGCCAGCAGGGACTCTACTAGAAACGAGCAGTACTTC.

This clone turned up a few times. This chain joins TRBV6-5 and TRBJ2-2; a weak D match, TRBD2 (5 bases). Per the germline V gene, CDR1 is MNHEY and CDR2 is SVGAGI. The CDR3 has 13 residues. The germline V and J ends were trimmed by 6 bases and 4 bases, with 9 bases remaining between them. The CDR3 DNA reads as TGTGCCAGCAGATTCGGAGGCACCGGGGAGCTGTTTTTT. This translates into CASRFGGTGELFF.

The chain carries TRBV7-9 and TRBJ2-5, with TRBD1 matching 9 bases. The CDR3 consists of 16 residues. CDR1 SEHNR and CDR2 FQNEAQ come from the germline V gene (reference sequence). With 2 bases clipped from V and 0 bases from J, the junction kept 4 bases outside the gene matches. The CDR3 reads CASSLWGQGDQETQYF. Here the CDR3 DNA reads TGTGCCAGCAGCTTATGGGGACAGGGTGACCAAGAGACCCAGTACTTC.

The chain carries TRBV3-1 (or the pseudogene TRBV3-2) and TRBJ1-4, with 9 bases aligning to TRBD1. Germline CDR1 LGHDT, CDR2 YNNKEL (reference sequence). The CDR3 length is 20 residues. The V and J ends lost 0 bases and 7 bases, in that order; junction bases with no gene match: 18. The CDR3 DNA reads TGTGCCAGCAGCCAAGAGGCCCCGATGGATATGGGGACAGGGAGTGAAAAACTGTTTTTT. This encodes CASSQEAPMDMGTGSEKLFF.

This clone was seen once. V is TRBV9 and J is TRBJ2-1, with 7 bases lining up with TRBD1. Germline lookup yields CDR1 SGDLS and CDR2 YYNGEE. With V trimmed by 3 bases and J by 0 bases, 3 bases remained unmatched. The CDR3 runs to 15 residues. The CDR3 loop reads CASSGGQSSYNEQFF. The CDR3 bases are TGTGCCAGCAGCGGGGGACAGAGCTCCTACAATGAGCAGTTCTTC.

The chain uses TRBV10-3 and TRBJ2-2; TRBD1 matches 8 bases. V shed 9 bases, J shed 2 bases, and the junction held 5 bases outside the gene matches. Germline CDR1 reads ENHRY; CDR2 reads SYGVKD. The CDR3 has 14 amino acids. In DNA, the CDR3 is TGTGCCATAAGGCAGGGGGCAAACACCGGGGAGCTGTTTTTT. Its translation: CAIRQGANTGELFF.

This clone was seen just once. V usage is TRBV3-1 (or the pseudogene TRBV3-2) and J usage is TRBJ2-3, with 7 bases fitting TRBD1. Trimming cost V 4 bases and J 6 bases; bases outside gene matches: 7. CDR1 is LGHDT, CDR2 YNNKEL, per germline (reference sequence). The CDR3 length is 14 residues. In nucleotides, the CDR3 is TGTGCCAGCAGCCTTTTCCGACAGGGTGATACGCAGTATTTT. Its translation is CASSLFRQGDTQYF.

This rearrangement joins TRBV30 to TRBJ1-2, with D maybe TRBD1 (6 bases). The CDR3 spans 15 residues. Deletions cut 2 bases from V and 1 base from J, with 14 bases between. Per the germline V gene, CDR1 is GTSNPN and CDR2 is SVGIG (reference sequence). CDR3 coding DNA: TGTGCCTGGAGTAACCGGGACAACCGTAACTATGGCTACACCTTC. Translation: CAWSNRDNRNYGYTF.

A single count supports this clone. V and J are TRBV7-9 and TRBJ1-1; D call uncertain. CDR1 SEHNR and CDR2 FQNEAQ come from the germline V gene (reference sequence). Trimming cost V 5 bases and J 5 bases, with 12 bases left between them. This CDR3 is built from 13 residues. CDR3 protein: CASSPYGDTEAFF. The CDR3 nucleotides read TGTGCCAGCAGCCCATACGGGGATACTGAAGCTTTCTTT.

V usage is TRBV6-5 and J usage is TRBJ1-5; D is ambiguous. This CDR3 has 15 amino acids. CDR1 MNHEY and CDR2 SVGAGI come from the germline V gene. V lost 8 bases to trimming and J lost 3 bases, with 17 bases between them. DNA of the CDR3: TGTGCCAGCCGCCTAGAGGGTACGGTCAATCAGCCCCAGCATTTT. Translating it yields CASRLEGTVNQPQHF.

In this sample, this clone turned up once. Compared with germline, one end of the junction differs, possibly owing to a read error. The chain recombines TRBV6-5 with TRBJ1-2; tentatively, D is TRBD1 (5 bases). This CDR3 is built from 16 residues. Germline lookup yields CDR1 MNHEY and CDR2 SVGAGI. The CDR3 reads CASRYWMEGTDYGYTF. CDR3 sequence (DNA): TGTGCCAGCAGATACTGGATGGAGGGGACCGACTATGGCTACACCTTC.

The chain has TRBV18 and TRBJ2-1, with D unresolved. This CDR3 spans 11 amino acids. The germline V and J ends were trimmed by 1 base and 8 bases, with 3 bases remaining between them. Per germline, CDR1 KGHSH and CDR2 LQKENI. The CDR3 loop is CASSPRDEQFF. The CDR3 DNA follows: TGTGCCAGCTCACCACGCGATGAGCAGTTCTTC.

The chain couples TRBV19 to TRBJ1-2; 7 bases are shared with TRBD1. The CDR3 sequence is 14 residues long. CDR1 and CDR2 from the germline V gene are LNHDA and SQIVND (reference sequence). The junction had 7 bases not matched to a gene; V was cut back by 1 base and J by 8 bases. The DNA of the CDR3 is TGTGCCAGTAGTATAGTCGGACAGGCTCTCGGCTACACCTTC. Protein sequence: CASSIVGQALGYTF.

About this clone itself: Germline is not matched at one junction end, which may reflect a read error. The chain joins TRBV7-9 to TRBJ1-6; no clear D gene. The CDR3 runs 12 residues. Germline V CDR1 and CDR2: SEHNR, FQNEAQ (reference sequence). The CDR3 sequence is CASSSSNSPLHF. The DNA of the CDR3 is TGTGCCAGCAGCTCCTCTAATTCACCCCTCCACTTT.

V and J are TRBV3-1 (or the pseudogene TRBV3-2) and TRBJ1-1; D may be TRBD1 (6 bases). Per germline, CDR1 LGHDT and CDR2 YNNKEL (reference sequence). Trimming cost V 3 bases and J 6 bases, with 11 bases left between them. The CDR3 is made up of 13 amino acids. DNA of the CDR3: TGTGCCAGCAGCCACCTAACAGGGTCTGAAGCTTTCTTT. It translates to CASSHLTGSEAFF.

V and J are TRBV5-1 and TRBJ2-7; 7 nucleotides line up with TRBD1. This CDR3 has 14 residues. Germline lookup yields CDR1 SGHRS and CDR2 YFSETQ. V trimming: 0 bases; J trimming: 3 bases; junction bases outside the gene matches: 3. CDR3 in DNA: TGCGCCAGCAGCTTGGCAGGGACAGACTACGAGCAGTACTTC. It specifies CASSLAGTDYEQYF.

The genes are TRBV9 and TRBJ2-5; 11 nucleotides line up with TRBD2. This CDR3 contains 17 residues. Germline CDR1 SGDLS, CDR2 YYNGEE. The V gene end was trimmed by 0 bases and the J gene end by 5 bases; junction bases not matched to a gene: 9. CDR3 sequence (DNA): TGTGCCAGCAGCGTAGGCGCAACTAGCGGGAGTGGCGAGACCCAGTACTTC. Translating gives CASSVGATSGSGETQYF.

This CDR3 reads CASSLDYQGNYGYTF. CDR3 DNA sequence: TGCGCCAGCAGCTTGGATTATCAGGGGAACTATGGCTACACCTTC. V usage is TRBV5-1 and J usage is TRBJ1-2; a possible D gene is TRBD1 (6 bases). This CDR3 is 15 amino acids long. V lost 0 bases to trimming and J lost 2 bases, with 11 bases between them. The V gene's germline CDR1 is SGHRS and CDR2 YFSETQ. Full variable domain (remainder filled in from reference TRBV5-1 and TRBJ1-2): KAGVTQTPRYLIKTRGQQVTLSCSPISGHRSVSWYQQTPGQGLQFLFEYFSETQRNKGNFPGRFSGRQFSNSRSEMNVSTLELGDSALYLCASSLDYQGNYGYTFGSGTRLTVV.